The T cell receptor (beta chain) under discussion was sequenced for a study of blood T cell repertoires in COVID-19. Study-wide background: Spain, Italy and the United States supplied samples that represented acute and convalescent COVID-19. In each case, the material was cDNA or gDNA derived from T cells, B-cell-depleted T cells, or PBMCs.

Symptom resolution, clearance, or two negative PCRs marked donors in Cohort 3 as recovered. With 3 bases removed from V and 2 bases from J, the gap between germline ends came to 16 bases. Looked up from germline, CDR1 is MDHEN and CDR2 is SYDVKM. The CDR3 is 16 residues long. Per the authors' pipeline: Reference gene primer amplification yielded estimated nucleated cell counts. The table came from immunoSEQ multiplex PCR; TCRdb's copy has only in-frame clones and leaves some out. V, J and clone size reflect that table, while D and trimming were determined from the DNA. The sample records around 300,000 clones, about 88% being singletons.

Sequences were obtained from PBMCs or T cells enriched from blood (not recorded which). The clonotype originates from a woman in her forties or fifties who had recovered from COVID-19. The chain uses TRBV28 and TRBJ1-1, with D tentatively TRBD1 (6 bases). Here the CDR3 DNA reads TGTGCCAGCAGTTTGATCAGGGGCTGGACTAACACTGAAGCTTTCTTT. It translates to CASSLIRGWTNTEAFF.